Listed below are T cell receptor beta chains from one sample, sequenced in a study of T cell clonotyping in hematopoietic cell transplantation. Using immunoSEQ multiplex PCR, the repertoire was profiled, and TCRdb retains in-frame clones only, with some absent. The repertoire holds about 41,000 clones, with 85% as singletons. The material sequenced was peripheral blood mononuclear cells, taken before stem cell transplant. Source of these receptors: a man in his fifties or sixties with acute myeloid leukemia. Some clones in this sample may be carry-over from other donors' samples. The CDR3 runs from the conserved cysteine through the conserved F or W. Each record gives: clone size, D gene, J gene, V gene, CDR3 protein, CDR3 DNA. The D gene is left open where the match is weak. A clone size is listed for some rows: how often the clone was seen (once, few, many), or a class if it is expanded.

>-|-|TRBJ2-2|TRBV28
CASSLSGEIGELFF
TGTGCCAGCAGTTTGTCAGGGGAAATCGGGGAGCTGTTTTTT
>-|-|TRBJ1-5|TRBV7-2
CASSLNPTDQPQHF
TGTGCCAGCAGCTTAAACCCTACCGATCAGCCCCAGCATTTT
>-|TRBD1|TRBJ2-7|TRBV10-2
CASMGQSYEQYF
TGCGCCAGCATGGGACAGAGCTACGAGCAGTACTTC
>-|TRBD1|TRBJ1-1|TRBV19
CASRLQGALNTEAFF
TGTGCCAGTCGCTTACAGGGGGCCCTGAACACTGAAGCTTTCTTT
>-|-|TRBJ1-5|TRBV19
CASKKHIGRYLNDSNQPQHF
TGTGCCAGTAAGAAACACATCGGCCGATATCTTAACGATAGCAATCAGCCCCAGCATTTT
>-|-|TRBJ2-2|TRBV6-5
CASKRAVTGELFF
TGTGCCAGCAAAAGGGCAGTTACCGGGGAGCTGTTTTTT
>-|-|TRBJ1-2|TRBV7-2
CASSLEVFGNYGYTF
TGTGCCAGCAGCTTAGAGGTATTTGGTAACTATGGCTACACCTTC
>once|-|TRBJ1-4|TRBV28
CASSPGLQGGEKLFF
TGTGCCAGCAGCCCTGGGTTACAGGGAGGTGAAAAACTGTTTTTT
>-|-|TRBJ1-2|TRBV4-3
CASSLHSQVSNYGYTF
TGCGCCAGCAGCCTTCACTCCCAGGTATCTAACTATGGCTACACCTTC
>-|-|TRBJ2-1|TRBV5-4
CASSNRQGRVGGNEQFF
TGTGCCAGCAGCAACCGACAGGGGAGGGTCGGTGGCAATGAGCAGTTCTTC
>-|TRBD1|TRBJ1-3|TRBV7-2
CASRGQADSGNTIYF
TGTGCCAGCAGGGGACAGGCTGACTCTGGAAACACCATATATTTT
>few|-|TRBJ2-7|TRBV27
CASSLLGYEQYF
TGTGCCAGCAGTTTGTTAGGCTACGAGCAGTACTTC
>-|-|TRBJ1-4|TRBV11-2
CASSLWTATNEKLFF
TGTGCCAGCAGCTTGTGGACAGCAACTAATGAAAAACTGTTTTTT
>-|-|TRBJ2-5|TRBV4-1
CASSYPGSNRDETQYF
TGCGCCAGCAGCTACCCCGGTTCGAACAGGGATGAGACCCAGTACTTC
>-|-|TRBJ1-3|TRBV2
CASSGNGNTIYF
TGTGCCAGCAGTGGCAACGGAAACACCATATATTTT
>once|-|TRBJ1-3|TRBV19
CASTGRSPSSGNTIYF
TGTGCCAGTACCGGCCGTAGCCCGAGCTCTGGAAACACCATATATTTT
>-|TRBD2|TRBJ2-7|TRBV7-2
CASSSGGARNYEQYF
TGTGCCAGCAGCTCCGGGGGGGCCCGTAACTACGAGCAGTACTTC
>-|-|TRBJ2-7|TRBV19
CASSISRGSYEQYF
TGTGCCAGTAGTATATCCCGGGGGTCCTACGAGCAGTACTTC
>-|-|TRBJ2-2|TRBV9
CASSVRASIGTGELFF
TGTGCCAGCAGCGTTCGGGCGTCGATAGGGACCGGGGAGCTGTTTTTT
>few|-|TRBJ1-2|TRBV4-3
CASSQDYRVTYGYTF
TGCGCCAGCAGCCAAGATTACAGGGTGACCTATGGCTACACCTTC
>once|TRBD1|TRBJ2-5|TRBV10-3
CAIRGQGETQYF
TGTGCCATCCGGGGACAGGGGGAGACCCAGTACTTC
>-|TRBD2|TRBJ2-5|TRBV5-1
CASSSRGRGGQETQYF
TGCGCCAGCAGCTCACGGGGGCGGGGGGGCCAGGAGACCCAGTACTTC
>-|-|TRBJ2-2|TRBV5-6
CASSLVQNTGELFF
TGTGCCAGCAGCTTGGTCCAGAACACCGGGGAGCTGTTTTTT
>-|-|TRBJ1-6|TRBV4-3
CASSQLGPANSPLHF
TGCGCCAGCAGCCAGCTCGGGCCGGCGAATTCACCCCTCCACTTT
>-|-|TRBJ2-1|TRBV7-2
CASSLGLQGFDEQFF
TGTGCCAGCAGCTTAGGTTTGCAGGGGTTCGATGAGCAGTTCTTC
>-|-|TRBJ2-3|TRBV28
CASSGRLDTQYF
TGTGCCAGCAGCGGGCGGCTAGATACGCAGTATTTT
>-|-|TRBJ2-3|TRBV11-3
CASSTGSSTDTQYF
TGTGCCAGCAGCACAGGATCTAGCACAGATACGCAGTATTTT
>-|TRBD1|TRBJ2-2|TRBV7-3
CASSSRTGGETGELFF
TGTGCCAGCAGCTCCCGGACAGGGGGTGAAACCGGGGAGCTGTTTTTT
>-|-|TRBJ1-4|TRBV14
CASSQDAAGRRKLFF
TGTGCCAGCAGCCAAGATGCGGCTGGGAGGAGAAAACTGTTTTTT
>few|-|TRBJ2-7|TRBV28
CASSLNPPYEQYF
TGTGCCAGCAGTTTAAACCCTCCATACGAGCAGTACTTC
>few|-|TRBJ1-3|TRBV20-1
CSAREGYTIYF
TGCAGTGCTAGAGAGGGTTACACCATATATTTT